Listed here is a single TCR beta chain. This entry belongs to a study of blood T cell repertoires in COVID-19. Measured with immunoSEQ multiplex PCR; TCRdb has only the in-frame clones, and not every one. In the table there are over 85,000 clones, almost 80% of which are singletons. Germline V gives CDR1 KGHSH, CDR2 LQKENI. The length of the CDR3 is 17 residues. V gave up 2 bases and J gave up 5 bases; unmatched junction bases: 6. The sequenced material came from peripheral blood. The chain recombines TRBV18 with TRBJ2-1, with TRBD2 matching 13 bases. The origin of this receptor is a man aged 60 to 69 with active or convalescent COVID-19. In DNA form, the CDR3 reads TGTGCCAGCTCACCAGTACTAGCGGGAGGGTTCGACAATGAGCAGTTCTTC. Protein sequence: CASSPVLAGGFDNEQFF. The full variable domain, rest sourced from reference TRBV18 and TRBJ2-1, is NAGVMQNPRHLVRRRGQEARLRCSPMKGHSHVYWYRQLPEEGLKFMVYLQKENIIDESGMPKERFSAEFPKEGPSILRIQQVVRGDSAAYFCASSPVLAGGFDNEQFFGPGTRLTVL.